One and the same sample provided the 8 T cell receptor beta chains below, sequenced in a study of blood T cell repertoires in COVID-19. The table came from immunoSEQ multiplex PCR; TCRdb's copy has only in-frame clones and leaves some out. The sample consists of 250,000 to 300,000 clones, around four fifths of them appearing once. Source material: peripheral blood. These receptors came from a man in his 60s who had recovered from COVID-19.

This clone was detected only once. This sequence joins TRBV9 and TRBJ2-2, with D tentatively TRBD1 (5 bases). Germline CDR1 SGDLS, CDR2 YYNGEE. V was cut by 4 bases and J by 6 bases, with 10 bases left in between. This CDR3 has 13 residues. This CDR3 reads CASSPAGPGELFF. CDR3 DNA: TGTGCCAGCAGCCCCGCAGGGCCCGGGGAGCTGTTTTTT.

V is TRBV18 and J is TRBJ2-1; 9 bases are a match to TRBD1. The trim removed 3 bases at V and 7 bases at J, leaving 7 bases unmatched. Germline V gene data show CDR1 as KGHSH and CDR2 as LQKENI. The CDR3 covers 15 residues. The CDR3 here is CASSPPGTGWNEQFF. The CDR3 nucleotides are TGTGCCAGCTCACCCCCCGGGACAGGGTGGAATGAGCAGTTCTTC.

The genes are TRBV5-1 and TRBJ2-5; 7 bases map to TRBD1. This CDR3 spans 14 amino acids. Germline-derived CDR1 and CDR2 are SGHRS and YFSETQ. The junction had 3 bases not matched to a gene; V was cut back by 4 bases and J by 0 bases. CDR3 amino acids: CASSPGQNQETQYF. CDR3 in DNA: TGCGCCAGCAGCCCGGGACAGAACCAAGAGACCCAGTACTTC.

The chain has TRBV30 and TRBJ2-3, with 7 bases matching TRBD1. The CDR3 extends over 15 amino acids. Unmatched junction bases numbered 4, after V lost 1 base and J lost 0 bases. The germline CDR1 and CDR2 sequences are GTSNPN and SVGIG (reference sequence). Here the CDR3 reads CAWSATGVSTDTQYF. For the CDR3, the DNA is TGTGCCTGGAGTGCCACAGGGGTAAGCACAGATACGCAGTATTTT.

The rearrangement uses TRBV6-5 and TRBJ1-2, with 7 positions matching TRBD1. The CDR3 spans 14 residues. From germline, CDR1 is MNHEY and CDR2 SVGAGI. Trimming at V came to 6 bases and at J to 2 bases, leaving 6 bases not matched to a gene. The CDR3 loop reads CASRQRGQNYGYTF. CDR3 nucleotide sequence: TGTGCCAGCAGACAACGGGGACAGAACTATGGCTACACCTTC.

The chain couples TRBV27 to TRBJ2-5, with D possibly matching TRBD1 (6 bases). This CDR3 contains 16 residues. V dropped 6 bases and J dropped 2 bases, with 19 bases sitting between them. The germline gives CDR1 MNHEY, CDR2 SMNVEV (reference sequence). This chain's CDR3 is CASRLNRVFPQETQYF. In DNA, the CDR3 is TGTGCCAGCAGACTTAACAGGGTATTCCCTCAAGAGACCCAGTACTTC.

The chain employs TRBV5-1 and TRBJ1-4, with 8 bases matching TRBD1. This CDR3 contains 15 residues. The germline V gene has CDR1 SGHRS and CDR2 YFSETQ. V dropped 1 base and J dropped 8; count of bases not matched to a gene: 7. The CDR3 is CASSLYAGGEEKLFF. Here the CDR3 DNA reads TGCGCCAGCAGCTTGTACGCAGGGGGCGAAGAAAAACTGTTTTTT. Looking up the rest from reference TRBV5-1 and TRBJ1-4 gives the full variable domain: KAGVTQTPRYLIKTRGQQVTLSCSPISGHRSVSWYQQTPGQGLQFLFEYFSETQRNKGNFPGRFSGRQFSNSRSEMNVSTLELGDSALYLCASSLYAGGEEKLFFGSGTQLSVL.

The gene calls are TRBV2 and TRBJ2-7; D gene uncertain. Germline lookup yields CDR1 SNHLY and CDR2 FYNNEI. V lost 4 bases, J lost 3 bases, and 7 bases lay in between. This CDR3 has 12 residues. The CDR3: CASSGAFYEQYF. The CDR3 DNA sequence: TGTGCCAGCAGTGGGGCGTTCTACGAGCAGTACTTC.